The clone carrying this T cell receptor beta chain occurred once. The authors' processing: Scientists estimated how many nucleated cells there were by amplifying reference gene primers. The method was immunoSEQ multiplex PCR; TCRdb's version includes in-frame clones alone and lacks a portion of them. Clonal size and the V and J genes are those of that table, whereas D and trimming came from the DNA. Of approximately 69,000 clones in the sample, around 90% were seen once. This CDR3 contains 15 residues. Deletions cut 4 bases from V and 0 bases from J, with 12 bases between. Germline V lookup: CDR1 SNHLY, CDR2 FYNNEI. This entry comes from a study of blood T cell repertoires in COVID-19. Study details: Italy, Spain and the United States were the sources of the convalescent and acute COVID-19 samples. PBMCs, B-cell-depleted T cells, or T cells were the source of the cDNA or gDNA that made up the material.

The rearrangement uses TRBV2 and TRBJ1-1, with D tentatively TRBD1 (5 bases). Sequences were obtained from peripheral blood. The sequence was collected from a man in his fifties with acute or convalescent COVID-19. CDR3 amino acids: CASSGGGGMNTEAFF. The CDR3 DNA sequence: TGTGCCAGCAGTGGAGGTGGGGGGATGAACACTGAAGCTTTCTTT.